The next 10 T cell receptor beta chains were all read from a single sample in a study of CD8+ T cells in alopecia areata. Extraction and reverse transcription of RNA yielded cDNA as the sequencing template. Clones were read by immunoSEQ multiplex PCR, and TCRdb kept only the in-frame ones, dropping some. Here the sample spans about 250,000 clones, over 45% being singletons. This sample's treatment: oral pan-JAK inhibitor, 5-10 mg twice daily. The material was CD4+ T cells sorted from blood, obtained at week 52, from a patient treated with tofacitinib. All receptors derive from a human donor with alopecia areata.

V is TRBV11-2 and J is TRBJ1-5; TRBD1 is a possible D gene (6 bases). This CDR3 has 14 residues. Germline CDR1 is SGHAT and CDR2 is FQNNGV. V shed 3 bases and J shed 5 bases, with 11 bases lying between them. The CDR3 loop reads CASSFAGADQPQHF. The CDR3 bases are TGTGCCAGCAGCTTTGCAGGGGCGGATCAGCCCCAGCATTTT. Full variable domain (rest looked up from reference TRBV11-2 and TRBJ1-5): EAGVAQSPRYKIIEKRQSVAFWCNPISGHATLYWYQQILGQGPKLLIQFQNNGVVDDSQLPKDRFSAERLKGVDSTLKIQPAKLEDSAVYLCASSFAGADQPQHFGDGTRLSIL.

This clone was counted a single time. The genes are TRBV7-2 and TRBJ2-1, with TRBD2 matching 7 bases. The CDR3 loop spans 13 amino acids. The junction had 2 bases not matched to a gene; V was cut back by 0 bases and J by 9 bases. CDR1 SGHTA and CDR2 FQGNSA come from the germline V gene. CDR3 region: CASSLATSVEQFF. The DNA of the CDR3 is TGTGCCAGCAGCTTAGCAACTAGCGTTGAGCAGTTCTTC.

This clone was detected only a few times. The J gene is TRBJ1-2, the V gene TRBV2; the D is unclear. Germline CDR1 is SNHLY and CDR2 is FYNNEI. The CDR3 is 12 amino acids. With 4 bases removed from V and 3 bases from J, the gap between germline ends came to 6 bases. The CDR3 region has the DNA TGTGCCAGCAGTGTATTAGACTATGGCTACACCTTC. It codes for CASSVLDYGYTF.

The rearrangement uses TRBV11-2 and TRBJ2-7; D is ambiguous. Per germline, CDR1 SGHAT and CDR2 FQNNGV. This CDR3 has 10 residues. V was cut by 4 bases and J by 6 bases, with 4 bases left in between. As DNA, the CDR3 is TGTGCCAGCAGCTCGGTCGAGCAGTACTTC. It is translated as CASSSVEQYF. Drawing the rest from reference TRBV11-2 and TRBJ2-7, the complete variable domain is EAGVAQSPRYKIIEKRQSVAFWCNPISGHATLYWYQQILGQGPKLLIQFQNNGVVDDSQLPKDRFSAERLKGVDSTLKIQPAKLEDSAVYLCASSSVEQYFGPGTRLTVT.

The rearrangement links TRBV5-6 to TRBJ2-7; perhaps TRBD1 as D (8 bases). CDR1 and CDR2 from the germline V gene are SGHDT and YYEEEE. The V and J ends lost 0 bases and 6 bases respectively, with 10 bases between them. The CDR3 runs to 13 residues. The CDR3 region has the DNA TGTGCCAGCAGCTTGGACAGGGGGGGCGAGCAGTACTTC. This gives the protein CASSLDRGGEQYF.

The genes are TRBV30 and TRBJ1-5; D gene uncertain. The germline gives CDR1 GTSNPN, CDR2 SVGIG (reference sequence). V was shortened by 0 bases and J by 1 base, with 10 bases between the two germline ends. CDR3 length: 15 residues. The CDR3 here is CAWSVGIGSNQPQHF. CDR3 DNA: TGTGCCTGGAGTGTAGGAATTGGGAGCAATCAGCCCCAGCATTTT.

This clone was found a few times. The same CDR3 is also encoded by other DNA sequences in this sample. The chain couples TRBV27 to TRBJ1-2; no clear D. The V end was cut by 4 bases, the J end by 5 bases, with 8 bases between. The CDR3 has 12 amino acids. The germline CDR1 and CDR2 sequences are MNHEY and SMNVEV (reference sequence). The CDR3 here is CASSSVGYGYTF. In DNA, the CDR3 is TGTGCCAGCAGTTCGGTAGGGTATGGCTACACCTTC.

This clone is a singleton in its sample. The gene calls are TRBV5-4 and TRBJ2-3, with D unresolved. V lost 4 bases and J 2 bases, leaving 5 bases between the germline ends. Germline CDR1 reads SGHNT; CDR2 reads YYREEE (reference sequence). The CDR3 runs 12 residues. The CDR3 here is CASSRVTDTQYF. Written as DNA, the CDR3 is TGTGCCAGCAGCAGGGTCACAGATACGCAGTATTTT.

V is TRBV7-9 and J is TRBJ1-2; weak D call: TRBD1 (5 bases). Trimming cost V 4 bases and J 4 bases, with 10 bases left between them. CDR1 and CDR2 from the germline V gene are SEHNR and FQNEAQ (reference sequence). This CDR3 has 13 amino acids. CDR3 in amino acids: CASSSRDSYGYTF. As DNA, the CDR3 is TGTGCCAGCAGCTCTCGAGACAGCTATGGCTACACCTTC.

This clone occurred a few times. The rearrangement joins TRBV29-1 to TRBJ2-1; 7 nucleotides line up with TRBD1. The length of the CDR3 is 14 residues. Germline CDR1 SQVTM, CDR2 ANQGSEA. Germline trimming cut 8 bases from V and 2 bases from J; bases unmatched to any gene: 9. The CDR3 reads CSLRIGTAYNEQFF. CDR3 bases: TGCAGCCTTCGAATTGGGACAGCCTACAATGAGCAGTTCTTC.